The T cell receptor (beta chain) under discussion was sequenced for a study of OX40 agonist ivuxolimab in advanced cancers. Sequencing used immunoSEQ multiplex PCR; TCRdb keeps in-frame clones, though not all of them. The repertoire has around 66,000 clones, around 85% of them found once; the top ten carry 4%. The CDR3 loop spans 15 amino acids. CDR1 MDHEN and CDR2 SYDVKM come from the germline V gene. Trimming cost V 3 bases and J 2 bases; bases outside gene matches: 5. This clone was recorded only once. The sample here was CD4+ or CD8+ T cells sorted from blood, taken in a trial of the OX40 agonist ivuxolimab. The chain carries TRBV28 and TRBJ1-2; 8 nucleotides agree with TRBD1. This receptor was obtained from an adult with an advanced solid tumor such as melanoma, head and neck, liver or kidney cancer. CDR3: CASSLTGALNYGYTF. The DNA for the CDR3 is TGTGCCAGCAGTTTGACAGGGGCATTGAACTATGGCTACACCTTC.